This is a list of T cell receptor beta chains from one sample in a study of technical replicates of blood from four donors. TCRdb keeps only in-frame clones here, not all; method: immunoSEQ multiplex PCR. This sample has nearly 80,000 clones, with 96% found just once. The sequencing input was T cells isolated from PBMCs. These TCRs come from a human donor in good health. CDR3s include the opening cysteine and the closing phenylalanine or tryptophan. The D gene is left open where the match is weak. Rows give clone size only sometimes, using once, few, many, or a class for an expanded clone.

NA	TRBV5-1	TRBJ2-2	NA	CASRTQGASGELFF	TGCGCCAGCAGGACCCAAGGGGCTAGCGGGGAGCTGTTTTTT
NA	TRBV5-1	TRBJ2-3	TRBD2	CASSSSTSGRTTTDTQYF	TGCGCCAGCAGCTCATCAACTAGCGGGAGGACCACCACAGATACGCAGTATTTT
NA	TRBV4-2	TRBJ1-2	NA	CASSQVATDNYGYTF	TGTGCCAGCAGCCAAGTTGCGACAGATAACTATGGCTACACCTTC
NA	TRBV5-6	TRBJ2-7	NA	CASSSYREFSYEQYF	TGTGCCAGCAGCTCCTACAGGGAGTTCTCCTACGAGCAGTACTTC
NA	TRBV6-5	TRBJ1-2	TRBD1	CASSYTGQGWVYGYTF	TGTGCCAGCAGTTACACAGGACAGGGATGGGTCTATGGCTACACCTTC
NA	TRBV5-6	TRBJ2-1	TRBD2	CASSLSGLALHEQFF	TGTGCCAGCAGCTTGTCCGGACTAGCGCTCCATGAGCAGTTCTTC
NA	TRBV7-2	TRBJ2-7	TRBD2	CASSLDSGSRRVEQYF	TGTGCCAGCAGCTTAGACAGCGGGAGTAGACGGGTCGAGCAGTACTTC
once	TRBV2	TRBJ2-5	NA	CASTEGDYQETQYF	TGTGCCAGCACCGAGGGAGATTACCAAGAGACCCAGTACTTC
NA	TRBV6-1	TRBJ1-2	TRBD1	CASSDRGRANYGYTF	TGTGCCAGCAGCGACAGGGGACGAGCTAACTATGGCTACACCTTC
NA	TRBV6-5	TRBJ2-5	TRBD2	CASSPGGETQYF	TGTGCCAGCAGTCCCGGGGGGGAGACCCAGTACTTC
NA	TRBV5-1	TRBJ2-3	TRBD1	CASSLDYTGGPTDTQYF	TGCGCCAGCAGCTTGGATTATACAGGGGGGCCCACAGATACGCAGTATTTT
NA	TRBV6-1	TRBJ1-2	NA	CASIRDTYGYTF	TGTGCCAGCATTCGGGACACCTATGGCTACACCTTC
NA	TRBV5-6	TRBJ2-7	NA	CASSSRGISSYEQYF	TGTGCCAGCAGCTCCCGAGGGATTTCGTCCTACGAGCAGTACTTC
once	TRBV5-6	TRBJ2-3	NA	CASSLGGNDHTQYF	TGTGCCAGCAGCTTGGGAGGCAATGATCATACGCAGTATTTT
NA	TRBV4-1	TRBJ1-3	NA	CASSPGVAATGNTIYF	TGCGCCAGCAGCCCCGGGGTGGCAGCCACTGGAAACACCATATATTTT
NA	TRBV6-4	TRBJ1-1	TRBD1	CASSRGTGVYTEAFF	TGTGCCAGCAGCCGCGGGACAGGGGTCTACACTGAAGCTTTCTTT
NA	TRBV2	TRBJ1-2	NA	CASMRTDNYGYTF	TGTGCCAGTATGAGGACAGATAACTATGGCTACACCTTC
once	TRBV9	TRBJ2-1	TRBD2	CASSPSGRDNNEQFF	TGTGCCAGCAGCCCGAGCGGGAGGGATAACAATGAGCAGTTCTTC
NA	TRBV5-6	TRBJ1-1	TRBD1	CASSFFGQGRFF	TGTGCCAGCAGCTTCTTCGGACAGGGACGGTTCTTT
NA	TRBV27	TRBJ1-1	NA	CASSLLSRTGTEAFF	TGTGCCAGCAGTTTATTATCCCGAACCGGCACTGAAGCTTTCTTT
once	TRBV21-1	TRBJ1-5	NA	CASTTGTLRSNQPQHF	TGTGCCAGCACGACAGGGACCCTTAGGAGCAATCAGCCCCAGCATTTT
NA	TRBV29-1	TRBJ1-4	NA	CSVEMGGDEKLFF	TGCAGCGTTGAGATGGGAGGGGATGAAAAACTGTTTTTT
NA	TRBV6-5	TRBJ2-1	NA	CASSSGGLHEQFF	TGTGCCAGCAGTTCCGGAGGGCTCCATGAGCAGTTCTTC
once	TRBV28	TRBJ2-2	NA	CASSSGQSGELFF	TGTGCCAGCAGTTCCGGACAGTCCGGGGAGCTGTTTTTT
NA	TRBV18	TRBJ1-1	NA	CASSRQELNTEAFF	TGTGCCAGCTCACGACAGGAGTTGAACACTGAAGCTTTCTTT
NA	TRBV27	TRBJ2-2	TRBD1	CASREDRGSGELFF	TGTGCCAGCAGAGAGGACAGGGGTTCCGGGGAGCTGTTTTTT
NA	TRBV7-8	TRBJ1-5	TRBD1	CASSPGDSYQPQHF	TGTGCCAGCAGCCCAGGGGACAGCTATCAGCCCCAGCATTTT
NA	TRBV5-1	TRBJ2-3	NA	CASSLDQPRVDTQYF	TGCGCCAGCAGCTTGGATCAGCCTCGGGTGGATACGCAGTATTTT
NA	TRBV28	TRBJ2-7	TRBD1	CASSRDRSYEQYF	TGTGCCAGCAGTAGGGACAGATCCTACGAGCAGTACTTC
once	TRBV28	TRBJ2-7	TRBD2	CASNSGTTYEQYF	TGTGCCAGCAATTCAGGGACTACTTACGAGCAGTACTTC
NA	TRBV11-3	TRBJ2-3	TRBD2	CASSLLGRTTSTDTQYF	TGTGCCAGCAGCTTACTCGGGAGGACAACTAGCACAGATACGCAGTATTTT
NA	TRBV6-6	TRBJ1-2	TRBD1	CASSPGTGVLGYTF	TGTGCCAGCAGCCCCGGGACAGGGGTTCTAGGCTACACCTTC
NA	TRBV2	TRBJ1-2	NA	CASSGQGFGYTF	TGTGCCAGCAGCGGCCAGGGCTTTGGCTACACCTTC
NA	TRBV7-9	TRBJ1-1	NA	CASSLSGFPEAFF	TGTGCCAGCAGCTTATCGGGGTTCCCTGAAGCTTTCTTT
NA	TRBV19	TRBJ1-1	NA	CASRGDRFREAFF	TGTGCCAGTAGGGGCGACAGGTTTAGGGAAGCTTTCTTT
NA	TRBV5-1	TRBJ2-5	TRBD2	CASSLLGGRFVVETQYF	TGCGCCAGCAGCTTGTTAGGCGGGAGATTCGTCGTGGAGACCCAGTACTTC
NA	TRBV5-1	TRBJ2-1	NA	CASSLALGDNEQFF	TGCGCCAGCAGCTTGGCCCTAGGGGACAATGAGCAGTTCTTC
NA	TRBV6-5	TRBJ1-3	TRBD1	CASSYRQGSGNTIYF	TGTGCCAGCAGTTACCGACAGGGATCTGGAAACACCATATATTTT
NA	TRBV6-5	TRBJ2-2	NA	CASSYVNTGELFF	TGTGCCAGCAGTTACGTTAATACCGGGGAGCTGTTTTTT
NA	TRBV11-2	TRBJ2-7	TRBD2	CASSLVWREYGEQYF	TGTGCCAGCAGCTTAGTCTGGCGGGAGTACGGAGAGCAGTACTTC
NA	TRBV7-9	TRBJ2-2	TRBD1	CASSLALTGQSTGELFF	TGTGCCAGCAGCTTAGCCCTTACGGGACAGAGCACCGGGGAGCTGTTTTTT
NA	TRBV27	TRBJ2-1	TRBD2	CASSFFTSGNNEQFF	TGTGCCAGCAGTTTCTTCACTAGCGGTAACAATGAGCAGTTCTTC
NA	TRBV9	TRBJ2-1	TRBD2	CASSVARTSGSNLNEQFF	TGTGCCAGCAGCGTAGCTCGGACTAGCGGGAGCAATCTGAATGAGCAGTTCTTC
once	TRBV28	TRBJ1-1	TRBD1	CASSLPGTGLTEAFF	TGTGCCAGCAGTTTACCCGGGACAGGGCTTACTGAAGCTTTCTTT
NA	TRBV9	TRBJ2-3	NA	CASSVVEADTQYF	TGTGCCAGCAGCGTAGTCGAGGCAGATACGCAGTATTTT
NA	TRBV10-3	TRBJ2-7	TRBD2	CAISKGGLAGYEQYF	TGTGCCATCAGTAAGGGGGGACTAGCGGGCTACGAGCAGTACTTC
NA	TRBV30	TRBJ2-7	TRBD2	CAWSAGGYEQYF	TGTGCCTGGAGTGCGGGGGGCTACGAGCAGTACTTC
NA	TRBV28	TRBJ2-3	NA	CASRGVGILPLDTQYF	TGTGCCAGCAGGGGCGTTGGAATCTTACCCCTAGATACGCAGTATTTT